This T cell receptor beta chain was captured in a study of T cells in Graves' hyperthyroidism and ophthalmopathy. Whole-study findings and limits: Prediction of ophthalmopathy progression came a median approximately 6 months pre-onset. Blood also contained most expanded thyroid clonotypes above 0.001.

At least ten counts were recorded for this clonotype. No antigen is known for it. Researchers amplified the TCR beta CDR3 regions from RNA transcripts. The HTBI primer set was used in a first-round RT-PCR of the TCR CDR3. In TCRdb, the multiplex PCR reads were re-called with MiXCR into one record per CDR3 protein. Among around 690,000 distinct CDR3 sequences listed, roughly 17% were seen once. The CDR3 is 14 residues long. V was clipped by 3 bases and J by 0 bases, with 11 bases between them. Germline V gives CDR1 GTSNPN, CDR2 SVGIG (reference sequence). Each diagnosis drew on symptoms, thyroxine, TRAb, thyroid ultrasound and orbital computed tomography findings.

The sequenced material came from blood. The source is a man aged 50 to 60 with Graves' hyperthyroidism. The chain recombines TRBV30 with TRBJ1-1; D is possibly TRBD1 (5 bases). The CDR3 DNA is TGTGCCTGGAGCCCACGGGGGATGAACACTGAAGCTTTCTTT. Translating gives CAWSPRGMNTEAFF.